The rows below give T cell receptor beta chains drawn from one sample of a study of radiation and T cells in renal cell carcinoma. Only in-frame clones appear in the TCRdb table, and some are missing; sequencing was by immunoSEQ multiplex PCR. The sample records 120,000 to 150,000 clones, roughly 90% being singletons. The sample consisted of blood, taken from a patient whose treatment included radiotherapy and nephrectomy. Every receptor here comes from a woman aged 50 to 65 with renal cell carcinoma. Each CDR3 is given with its conserved first and last residue. A D gene is named only where the DNA matches it firmly. Expanded clones get a size class; other rows say once, few or many, or leave the size out.

TRBJ2-2 | NA | 15 | TRBV9 | NA | TGTGCCAGCAGTACCGACCGACAGAGCACCGGGGAGCTGTTTTTT | CASSTDRQSTGELFF
TRBJ2-4 | NA | 20 | TRBV21-1 | NA | TGTGCCAGCAGCAAACCGAGGATAGCGGGAACCCTTAGCGGCAAAAACATTCAGTACTTC | CASSKPRIAGTLSGKNIQYF
TRBJ1-5 | NA | 13 | TRBV29-1 | NA | TGCAGCGCCCGGGACTCCCCTAATCAGCCCCAGCATTTT | CSARDSPNQPQHF
TRBJ1-1 | few | 13 | TRBV19 | NA | TGTGCCAGTAGTATAGACGGGAACACTGAAGCTTTCTTT | CASSIDGNTEAFF
TRBJ1-2 | few | 14 | TRBV7-9 | NA | TGTGCCAGCAGCCGAGCACGAACTAACTATGGCTACACCTTC | CASSRARTNYGYTF
TRBJ2-7 | NA | 17 | TRBV4-2 | TRBD2 | TGTGCCAGCAGCCAAGACGGCGGGCTAGCGGGGGCCTACGAGCAGTACTTC | CASSQDGGLAGAYEQYF
TRBJ2-2 | NA | 18 | TRBV7-2 | TRBD2 | TGTGCCAGCAGCTCTCCCCAAGGCGGGGGGGTTGACACCGGGGAGCTGTTTTTT | CASSSPQGGGVDTGELFF
TRBJ2-1 | NA | 14 | TRBV2 | NA | TGTGCCAGCAGTGATCCTCCCCGGGTAAATGAGCAGTTCTTC | CASSDPPRVNEQFF
TRBJ2-5 | NA | 14 | TRBV11-3 | TRBD2 | TGTGCCAGCAGCTTAGGAGGACTAGGGGAGACCCAGTACTTC | CASSLGGLGETQYF
TRBJ2-7 | once | 14 | TRBV7-2 | NA | TGTGCCAGCAGCTTCGGTTCTGCCGCCTACGAGCAGTACTTC | CASSFGSAAYEQYF
TRBJ2-7 | NA | 15 | TRBV6-5 | NA | TGTGCCAGCAGTTACTCGCCGGGCTCCCCCTACGAGCAGTACTTC | CASSYSPGSPYEQYF
TRBJ2-1 | NA | 19 | TRBV23-1 | TRBD2 | TGCGCCAGCAGTCAATCCCAACTAGCGGGAGTACTTTCCTACAATGAGCAGTTCTTC | CASSQSQLAGVLSYNEQFF
TRBJ1-4 | NA | 12 | TRBV7-9 | NA | TGTGCCAGCAGTCCCAACCCTGAAAAACTGTTTTTT | CASSPNPEKLFF
TRBJ1-1 | NA | 13 | TRBV5-8 | NA | TGTGCCAGCAGCGCGCGGTCTCTCACTGAAGCTTTCTTT | CASSARSLTEAFF
TRBJ1-1 | few | 15 | TRBV10-3 | NA | TGTGCCATCAGGAGACAAGCCACCATGAACACTGAAGCTTTCTTT | CAIRRQATMNTEAFF
TRBJ2-7 | NA | 12 | TRBV6-5 | NA | TGTGCCAGCAGTCAGACTCCTCACGAGCAGTACTTC | CASSQTPHEQYF
TRBJ2-1 | NA | 15 | TRBV15 | TRBD2 | TGTGCCACCAGCAGAGAAGCGGGAGTAAACAATGAGCAGTTCTTC | CATSREAGVNNEQFF
TRBJ1-1 | NA | 13 | TRBV6-5 | TRBD1 | TGTGCCAGCAGTTCCCCCCAGGGGGTGGTTGCTTTCTTT | CASSSPQGVVAFF
TRBJ2-3 | NA | 16 | TRBV5-1 | TRBD2 | TGCGCCAGCAGCCTGGGACTAGCGGGGGGGACAGATACGCAGTATTTT | CASSLGLAGGTDTQYF
TRBJ2-7 | NA | 13 | TRBV28 | NA | TGTGCCAGCATCTCGGCGGACGCGGTCGGGCAGTACTTC | CASISADAVGQYF
TRBJ2-7 | NA | 15 | TRBV27 | TRBD1 | TGTGCCAGCAGTCTGAACAGGGGCGGTACCTACGAGCAGTACTTC | CASSLNRGGTYEQYF
TRBJ1-5 | NA | 15 | TRBV7-8 | TRBD1 | TGTGCCAGCAGCGAGGGACAGGGGGGGGATTGGCCCCAGCATTTT | CASSEGQGGDWPQHF
TRBJ2-1 | NA | 16 | TRBV18 | TRBD1 | TGTGCCAGCTCACCTCAAACAGGGGCTTACTACAATGAGCAGTTCTTC | CASSPQTGAYYNEQFF
TRBJ2-1 | NA | 15 | TRBV5-1 | TRBD1 | TGCGCCAGCAGCTCGGCCGGGACAGGGATTAATGAGCAGTTCTTC | CASSSAGTGINEQFF
TRBJ2-2 | NA | 14 | TRBV19 | NA | TGTGCCAGTAACGGAGAGTTTGGATCCGGGGAGCTGTTTTTT | CASNGEFGSGELFF
TRBJ1-5 | NA | 14 | TRBV7-8 | NA | TGTGCCAGCAGCTCGCGGCCAATTAATCAGCCCCAGCATTTT | CASSSRPINQPQHF
TRBJ1-1 | NA | 14 | TRBV9 | NA | TGTGCCAGCAGCGAAACGGGTGGGCAGGATGAAGCTTTCTTT | CASSETGGQDEAFF
TRBJ2-3 | NA | 17 | TRBV7-8 | TRBD2 | TGTGCCACGTCGGGACTAGCGGGACCGGCGGGCACAGATACGCAGTATTTT | CATSGLAGPAGTDTQYF
TRBJ2-1 | NA | 17 | TRBV7-8 | TRBD1 | TGTGCCAGCAGCCGACAAGCTACCATAGACAGGGAAGGTGAGCAGTTCTTC | CASSRQATIDREGEQFF
TRBJ2-1 | NA | 15 | TRBV5-1 | NA | TGCGCCAGCAGCTCGGAGGACGGGACCTACAATGAGCAGTTCTTC | CASSSEDGTYNEQFF
TRBJ1-2 | NA | 13 | TRBV11-2 | NA | TGTGCCAGCAGCTTCAGCGCCAGGCGTGGCTACACCTTC | CASSFSARRGYTF
TRBJ1-2 | NA | 14 | TRBV27 | NA | TGTGCCAGCAGTCCCGGGGCATACGTTCCTAACTACACCTTC | CASSPGAYVPNYTF
TRBJ2-7 | NA | 16 | TRBV27 | TRBD1 | TGTGCCAGCAGAAAGGGACAGGGAGCGGGGTCCTACGAGCAGTACTTC | CASRKGQGAGSYEQYF